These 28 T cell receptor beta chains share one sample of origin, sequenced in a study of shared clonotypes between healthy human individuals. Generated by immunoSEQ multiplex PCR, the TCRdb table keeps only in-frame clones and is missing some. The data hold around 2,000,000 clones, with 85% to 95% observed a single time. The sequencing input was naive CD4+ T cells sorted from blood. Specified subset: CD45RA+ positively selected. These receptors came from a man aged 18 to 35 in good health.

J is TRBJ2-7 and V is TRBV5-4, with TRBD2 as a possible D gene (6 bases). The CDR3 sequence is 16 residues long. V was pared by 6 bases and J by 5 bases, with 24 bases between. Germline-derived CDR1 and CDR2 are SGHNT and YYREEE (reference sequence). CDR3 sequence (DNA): TGTGCCAGCACCCCCTCCCTCGGACGGGGAGGCGACGAGCAGTACTTC. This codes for CASTPSLGRGGDEQYF.

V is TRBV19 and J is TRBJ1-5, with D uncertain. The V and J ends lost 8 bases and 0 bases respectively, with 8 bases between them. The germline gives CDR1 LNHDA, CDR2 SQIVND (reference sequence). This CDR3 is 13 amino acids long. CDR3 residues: CASEARSNQPQHF. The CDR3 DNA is TGTGCCAGTGAAGCCCGTAGCAATCAGCCCCAGCATTTT.

CDR3 nucleotides: TGTGCCAGCAGTCGGCTAGGTACCTACGAGCAGTACTTC. Translating gives CASSRLGTYEQYF. This sequence joins TRBV25-1 and TRBJ2-7; D is unclear. The CDR3 has 13 residues. The V gene lost 5 bases and the J gene lost 2 bases, with 10 bases spanning the gap. Germline CDR1 and CDR2: MGHDK and SYGVNS.

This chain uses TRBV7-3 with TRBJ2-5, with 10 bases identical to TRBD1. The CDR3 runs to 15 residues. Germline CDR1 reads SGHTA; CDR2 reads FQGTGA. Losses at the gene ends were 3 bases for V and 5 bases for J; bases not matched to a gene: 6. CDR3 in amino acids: CASSFTGTGDETQYF. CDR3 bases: TGTGCCAGCAGCTTTACCGGGACAGGGGATGAGACCCAGTACTTC.

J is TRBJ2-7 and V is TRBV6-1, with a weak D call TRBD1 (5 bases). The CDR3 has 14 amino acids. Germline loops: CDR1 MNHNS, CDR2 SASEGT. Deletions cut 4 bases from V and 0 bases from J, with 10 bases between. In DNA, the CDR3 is TGTGCCAGCAGTGGAGACAGAGGCTCCTACGAGCAGTACTTC. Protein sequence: CASSGDRGSYEQYF.

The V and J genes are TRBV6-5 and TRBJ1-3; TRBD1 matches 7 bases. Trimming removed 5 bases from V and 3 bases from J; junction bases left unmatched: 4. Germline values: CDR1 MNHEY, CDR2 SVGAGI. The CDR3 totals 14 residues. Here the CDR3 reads CASSRGQIGNTIYF. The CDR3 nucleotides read TGTGCCAGCAGTCGGGGACAGATTGGAAACACCATATATTTT.

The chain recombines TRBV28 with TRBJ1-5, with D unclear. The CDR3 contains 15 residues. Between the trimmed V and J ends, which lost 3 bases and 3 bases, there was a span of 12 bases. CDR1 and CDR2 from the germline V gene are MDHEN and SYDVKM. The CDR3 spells CASSFKDWDNQPQHF. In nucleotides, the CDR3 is TGTGCCAGCAGTTTCAAAGACTGGGACAATCAGCCCCAGCATTTT.

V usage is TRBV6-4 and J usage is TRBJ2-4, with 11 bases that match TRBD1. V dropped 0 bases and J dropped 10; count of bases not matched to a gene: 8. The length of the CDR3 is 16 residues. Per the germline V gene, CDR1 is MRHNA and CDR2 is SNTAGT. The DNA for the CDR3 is TGTGCCAGCAGTGACTCCGCTTTGGGACAGGGGGGGATTCAGTACTTC. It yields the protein CASSDSALGQGGIQYF.

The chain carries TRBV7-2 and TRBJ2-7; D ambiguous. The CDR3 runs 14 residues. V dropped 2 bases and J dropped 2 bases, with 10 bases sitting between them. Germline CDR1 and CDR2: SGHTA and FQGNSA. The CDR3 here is CASSLSSIAYEQYF. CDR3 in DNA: TGTGCCAGCAGCTTATCCAGCATCGCCTACGAGCAGTACTTC. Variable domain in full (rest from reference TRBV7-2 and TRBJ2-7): GAGVSQSPSNKVTEKGKDVELRCDPISGHTALYWYRQSLGQGLEFLIYFQGNSAPDKSGLPSDRFSAERTGGSVSTLTIQRTQQEDSAVYLCASSLSSIAYEQYFGPGTRLTVT.

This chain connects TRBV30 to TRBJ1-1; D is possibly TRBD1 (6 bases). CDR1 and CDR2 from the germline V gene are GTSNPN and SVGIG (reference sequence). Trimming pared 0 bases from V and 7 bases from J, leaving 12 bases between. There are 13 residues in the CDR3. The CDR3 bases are TGTGCCTGGAGTGTACAGGGCTTGGGTGAAGCTTTCTTT. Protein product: CAWSVQGLGEAFF.

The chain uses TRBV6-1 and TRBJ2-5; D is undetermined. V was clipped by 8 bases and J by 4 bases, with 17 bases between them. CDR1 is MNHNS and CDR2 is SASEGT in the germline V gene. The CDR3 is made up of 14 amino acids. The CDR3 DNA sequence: TGTGCCAGCCAGGAAAAACTGGTCCGAGAGACCCAGTACTTC. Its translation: CASQEKLVRETQYF.

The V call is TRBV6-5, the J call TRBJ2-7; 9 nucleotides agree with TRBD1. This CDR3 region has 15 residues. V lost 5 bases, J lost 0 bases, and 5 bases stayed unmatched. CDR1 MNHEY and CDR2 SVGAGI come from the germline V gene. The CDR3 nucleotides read TGTGCCAGCAGTCGGGACAGGGACATCTCCTACGAGCAGTACTTC. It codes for CASSRDRDISYEQYF.

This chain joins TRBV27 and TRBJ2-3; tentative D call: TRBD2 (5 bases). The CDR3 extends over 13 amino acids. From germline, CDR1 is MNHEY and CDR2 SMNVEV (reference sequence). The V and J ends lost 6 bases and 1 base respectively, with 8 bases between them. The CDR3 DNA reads TGTGCCAGCAGGATGGAGGGCACAGATACGCAGTATTTT. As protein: CASRMEGTDTQYF.

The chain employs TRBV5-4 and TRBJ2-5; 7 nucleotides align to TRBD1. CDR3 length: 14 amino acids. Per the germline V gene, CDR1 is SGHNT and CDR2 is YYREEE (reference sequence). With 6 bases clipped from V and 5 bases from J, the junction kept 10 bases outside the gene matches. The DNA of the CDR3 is TGTGCCAGCACCGTGGACAGGTGGAGCGAGACCCAGTACTTC. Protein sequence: CASTVDRWSETQYF.

CDR3 loop: CASSFLAGGRGYEQYF. The CDR3 DNA sequence: TGTGCCAGCAGCTTCCTAGCGGGAGGACGCGGCTACGAGCAGTACTTC. The rearrangement links TRBV7-9 to TRBJ2-7, with 11 bases fitting TRBD2. This CDR3 is built from 16 residues. V lost 3 bases, J lost 3 bases, and 7 bases stayed unmatched. CDR1 and CDR2 from the germline V gene are SEHNR and FQNEAQ (reference sequence).

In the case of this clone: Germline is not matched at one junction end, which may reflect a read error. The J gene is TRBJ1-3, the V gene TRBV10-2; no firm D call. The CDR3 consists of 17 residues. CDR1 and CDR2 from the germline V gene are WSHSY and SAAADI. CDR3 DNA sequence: TGCGCCAGCAGTAAGTCTGCCCCGTATCATCCTGGAAACACCATATATTTT. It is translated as CASSKSAPYHPGNTIYF.

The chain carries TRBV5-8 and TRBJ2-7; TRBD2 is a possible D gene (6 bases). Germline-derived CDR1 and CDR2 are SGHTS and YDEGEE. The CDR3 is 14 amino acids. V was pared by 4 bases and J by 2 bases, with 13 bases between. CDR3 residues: CASSPGGLTYEQYF. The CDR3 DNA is TGTGCCAGCAGCCCCGGGGGACTGACCTACGAGCAGTACTTC.

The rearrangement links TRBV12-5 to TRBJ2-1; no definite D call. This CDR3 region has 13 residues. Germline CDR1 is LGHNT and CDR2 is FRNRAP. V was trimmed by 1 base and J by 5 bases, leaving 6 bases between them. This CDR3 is CASGLAPNNEQFF. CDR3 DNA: TGTGCTAGTGGTTTGGCACCCAACAATGAGCAGTTCTTC.

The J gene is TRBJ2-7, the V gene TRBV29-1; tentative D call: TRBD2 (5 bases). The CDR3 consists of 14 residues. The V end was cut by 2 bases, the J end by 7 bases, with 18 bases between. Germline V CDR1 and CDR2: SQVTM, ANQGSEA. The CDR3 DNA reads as TGCAGCGTTGAAATTAGCGTCCCAGGAAAGGAGCAGTACTTC. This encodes CSVEISVPGKEQYF.

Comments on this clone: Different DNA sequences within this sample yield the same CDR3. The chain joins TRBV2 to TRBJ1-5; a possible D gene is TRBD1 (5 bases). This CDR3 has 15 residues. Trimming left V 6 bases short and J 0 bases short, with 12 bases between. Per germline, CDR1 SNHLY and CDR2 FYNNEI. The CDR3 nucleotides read TGTGCCAGCAGCGGCGGCACAGGTAGCAATCAGCCCCAGCATTTT. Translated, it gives CASSGGTGSNQPQHF.

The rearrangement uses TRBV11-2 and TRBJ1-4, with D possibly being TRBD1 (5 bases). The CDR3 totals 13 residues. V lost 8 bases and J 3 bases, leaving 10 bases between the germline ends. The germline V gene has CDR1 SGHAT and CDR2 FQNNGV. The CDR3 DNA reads TGTGCCAGCGGAGGGGTAGCTAATGAAAAACTGTTTTTT. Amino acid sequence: CASGGVANEKLFF.

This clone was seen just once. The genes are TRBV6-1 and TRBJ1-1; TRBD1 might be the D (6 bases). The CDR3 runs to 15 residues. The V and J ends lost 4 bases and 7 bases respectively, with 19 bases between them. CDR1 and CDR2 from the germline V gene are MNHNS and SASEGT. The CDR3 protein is CASSALDAGAGEAFF. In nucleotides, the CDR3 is TGTGCCAGCAGTGCCCTAGACGCGGGGGCTGGTGAAGCTTTCTTT.

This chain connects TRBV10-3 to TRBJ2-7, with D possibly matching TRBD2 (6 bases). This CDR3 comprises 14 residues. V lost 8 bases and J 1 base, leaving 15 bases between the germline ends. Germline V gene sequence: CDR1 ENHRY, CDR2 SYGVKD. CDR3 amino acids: CAIQTSGGSYEQYF. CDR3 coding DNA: TGTGCCATCCAGACTTCCGGGGGATCCTACGAGCAGTACTTC.

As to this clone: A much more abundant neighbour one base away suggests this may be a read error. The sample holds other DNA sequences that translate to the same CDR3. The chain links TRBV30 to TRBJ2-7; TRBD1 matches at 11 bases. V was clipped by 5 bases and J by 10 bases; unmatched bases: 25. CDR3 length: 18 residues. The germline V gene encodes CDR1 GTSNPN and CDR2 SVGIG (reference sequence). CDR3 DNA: TGTGCCTGGGGAGCCCCCGGGACAGGGGGAGGAACGAGGCCGCCCCAGTACTTC. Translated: CAWGAPGTGGGTRPPQYF.

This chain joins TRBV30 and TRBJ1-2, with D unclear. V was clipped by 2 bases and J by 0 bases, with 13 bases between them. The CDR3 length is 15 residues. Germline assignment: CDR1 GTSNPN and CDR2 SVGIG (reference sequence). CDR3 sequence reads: CAWSPPELANYGYTF. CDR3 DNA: TGTGCCTGGAGTCCCCCGGAGCTAGCTAACTATGGCTACACCTTC. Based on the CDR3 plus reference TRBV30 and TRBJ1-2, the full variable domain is SQTIHQWPATLVQPVGSPLSLECTVEGTSNPNLYWYRQAAGRGLQLLFYSVGIGQISSEVPQNLSASRPQDRQFILSSKKLLLSDSGFYLCAWSPPELANYGYTFGSGTRLTVV.

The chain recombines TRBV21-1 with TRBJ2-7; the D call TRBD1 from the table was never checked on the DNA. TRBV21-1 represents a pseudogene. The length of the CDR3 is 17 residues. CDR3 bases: TGTGCCAGCAGCGCCCCCGCGGGACAGGGGGGAGCCTACGAGCAGTACTTC. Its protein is CASSAPAGQGGAYEQYF.

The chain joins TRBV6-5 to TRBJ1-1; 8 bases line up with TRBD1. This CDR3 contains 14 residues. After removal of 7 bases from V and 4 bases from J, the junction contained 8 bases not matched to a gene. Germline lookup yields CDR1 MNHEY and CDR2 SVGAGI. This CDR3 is CASNTWTGITEAFF. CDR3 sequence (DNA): TGTGCCAGCAACACCTGGACAGGGATCACTGAAGCTTTCTTT.

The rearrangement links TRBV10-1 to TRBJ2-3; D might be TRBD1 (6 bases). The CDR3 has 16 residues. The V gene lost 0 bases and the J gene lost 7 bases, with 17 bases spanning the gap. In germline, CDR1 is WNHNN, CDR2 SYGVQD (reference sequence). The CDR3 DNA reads TGCGCCAGCAGTGAGTCGGACCTAGGACAGACCAATACGCAGTATTTT. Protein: CASSESDLGQTNTQYF.